The 7 T cell receptor beta chains given below trace back to one sample, sequenced in a study of beta chain features in type 1 diabetes. The study reverse transcribed the entire isolated RNA, so it sequenced expressed TCRB transcripts. TCRdb's table, derived via immunoSEQ multiplex PCR, lists solely in-frame clones and lacks some. The sample lists fewer than 650,000 clones, roughly a sixth occurring once. Specimen: naive CD4+ T cells from blood. Receptors originate from a man aged 18 to 35 in good health.

The sample holds a few counts of this clone. The rearrangement joins TRBV28 to TRBJ2-4; 7 bases map to TRBD1. The CDR3 contains 18 residues. J lost 4 bases, V lost 3 bases, and 15 bases had no gene match. CDR1 is MDHEN and CDR2 is SYDVKM in the germline V gene. In DNA, the CDR3 is TGTGCCAGCAGTTTCACATACTCGGACAGGCCGCCGAAAAACATTCAGTACTTC. It encodes CASSFTYSDRPPKNIQYF.

The chain combines TRBV27 with TRBJ1-4; D gene ambiguous. The CDR3 has 13 amino acids. Germline V gene lookup returns CDR1 MNHEY and CDR2 SMNVEV (reference sequence). Trimming removed 2 bases from V and 8 bases from J, with 9 bases in between. The CDR3 DNA sequence: TGTGCCAGCAGTTTAGGTCCGGGCGAAAAACTGTTTTTT. It translates to CASSLGPGEKLFF.

CDR3 coding DNA: TGTGCCAGTAGTCTCCCCGCCGGTTTTCATACGCAGTATTTT. The encoded protein is CASSLPAGFHTQYF. The V gene is TRBV19, the J gene TRBJ2-3; no clear D. V was clipped by 5 bases and J by 7 bases, with 16 bases between them. The CDR3 consists of 14 residues. Germline V gene data show CDR1 as LNHDA and CDR2 as SQIVND (reference sequence).

This clone was counted a few times. This chain connects TRBV28 to TRBJ1-2; D may be TRBD1 (5 bases). Trimming removed 2 bases from V and 0 bases from J, with 7 bases in between. Germline V gene sequence: CDR1 MDHEN, CDR2 SYDVKM. The CDR3 has 14 residues. The CDR3 region has the DNA TGTGCCAGCAGTTTACTGGGGGCTAACTATGGCTACACCTTC. This gives the protein CASSLLGANYGYTF.

This clone was counted only a few times. V is TRBV21-1 and J is TRBJ1-6; the listed D gene, TRBD1, was not tested against the DNA. TRBV21-1 is classified as a pseudogene. The CDR3 runs 15 residues. For the CDR3, the DNA is TGTGCCAGCAACCCGGGGACAGACAATAATTCACCCCTCCACTTT. Protein product: CASNPGTDNNSPLHF.

The chain uses TRBV2 and TRBJ2-2; D may be TRBD1 (6 bases). Germline V gene lookup returns CDR1 SNHLY and CDR2 FYNNEI. CDR3 length equals 13 residues. V lost 6 bases and J 7 bases, leaving 12 bases between the germline ends. The CDR3 bases are TGTGCCAGCAGCTTTTTAGGGGGCGGGGAGCTGTTTTTT. This gives the protein CASSFLGGGELFF.

This clone was seen a few times. V usage is TRBV5-4 and J usage is TRBJ2-1; TRBD2 agrees at 9 bases. Per germline, CDR1 SGHNT and CDR2 YYREEE (reference sequence). The V segment lost 0 bases and the J segment 5 bases; nucleotides outside the gene matches: 9. This CDR3 has 17 residues. The DNA for the CDR3 is TGTGCCAGCAGCTTGGGTCCGGGACTAGCAAGAGACAATGAGCAGTTCTTC. This gives the protein CASSLGPGLARDNEQFF.